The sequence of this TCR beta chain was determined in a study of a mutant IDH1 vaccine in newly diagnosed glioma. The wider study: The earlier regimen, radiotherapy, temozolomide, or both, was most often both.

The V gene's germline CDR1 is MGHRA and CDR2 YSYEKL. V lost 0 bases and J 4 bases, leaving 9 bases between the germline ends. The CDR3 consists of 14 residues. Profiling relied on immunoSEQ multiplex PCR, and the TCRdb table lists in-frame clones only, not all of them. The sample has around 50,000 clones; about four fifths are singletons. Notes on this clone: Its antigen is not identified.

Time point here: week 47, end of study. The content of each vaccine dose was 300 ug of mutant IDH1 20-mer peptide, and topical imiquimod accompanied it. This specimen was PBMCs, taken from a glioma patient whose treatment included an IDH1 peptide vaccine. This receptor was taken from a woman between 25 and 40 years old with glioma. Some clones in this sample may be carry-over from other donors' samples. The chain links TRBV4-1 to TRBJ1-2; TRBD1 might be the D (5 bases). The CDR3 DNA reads TGCGCCAGCAGCCAAGATGGGGGACCCTATGGCTACACCTTC. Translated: CASSQDGGPYGYTF.